This T cell receptor (beta chain) was sequenced in a study of cytomegalovirus exposure and HLA in healthy donors. The PCR ran on 60 Vbeta and 13 Jbeta primers. This table comes from immunoSEQ multiplex PCR, and its TCRdb copy is limited to in-frame clones, with some not included. The data hold approximately 180,000 clones, with around 81% observed a single time. The CDR3 covers 12 residues. Germline values: CDR1 SGHNT, CDR2 YENEEA. V lost 8 bases and J 9 bases, leaving 14 bases between the germline ends. The rearrangement links TRBV11-3 to TRBJ2-1; D perhaps matches TRBD2 (6 bases). The sample was PBMCs. The receptor was isolated from a woman between 18 and 29 years old in good health and CMV-seropositive. CDR3 amino acids: CASSDPGGEQFF. CDR3 nucleotide sequence: TGTGCCAGCTCGGACCCCGGGGGTGAGCAGTTCTTC.